This is a list of T cell receptor beta chains from one sample in a study of shared clonotypes between healthy human individuals. Generated by immunoSEQ multiplex PCR, the TCRdb table keeps only in-frame clones and is missing some. The sample carries 450,000 to 600,000 clones, 79% recorded once. Sequenced input: PBMCs. These receptors originate from a woman aged 35 to 49 in good health. Some clones in this sample may be carry-over from other donors' samples. The conserved cysteine and the conserved F or W are not part of the CDR3 here.

TRBJ2-2	TRBV5-1	ASTIQRAGRNPNTGELF
TRBJ2-7	TRBV6-5	ASSYGTGLSEQY
TRBJ1-2	TRBV19	ASSPPQVYSGYT
TRBJ2-1	TRBV5-4	ASTIRGGLGNEQF
TRBJ2-5	TRBV5-4	ASSLAGRPGGRETQY
TRBJ1-6	TRBV10-3	AISESQNNSPLH
TRBJ1-5	TRBV7-2	ASSLWWGLGQPQH
TRBJ2-2	TRBV5-4	ASSLDRLANTGELF
TRBJ2-7	TRBV19	ATRSGDVRNEQY
TRBJ1-1	TRBV10-3	AISEHRGSPEAF
TRBJ2-2	TRBV7-3	ASSWNRGNTGELF
TRBJ1-2	TRBV7-9	ASTGQGYGYT
TRBJ2-7	TRBV5-1	ASSFGLPYEQY
TRBJ1-5	TRBV28	ASSYRGYNQPQH
TRBJ1-2	TRBV7-8	ASSNPRTGGDYGYT
TRBJ2-1	TRBV13	ASSLSRGGGSLDEQF
TRBJ2-5	TRBV29-1	SVEGSLGWETQY
TRBJ2-6	TRBV18	ASSWTREFTKSGQRPD
-	TRBV6-1	ASMGLAPTYEQY
TRBJ1-3	TRBV5-4	ASSLGPGANGNTIY
TRBJ2-7	TRBV7-2	ASSLAKTVSSYEQY
TRBJ1-2	TRBV11-3	ASSLALGDTYGYT
TRBJ2-7	TRBV11-2	ASSLLGLYEQY
TRBJ2-1	TRBV7-2	ASSLEGVSYNEQF
TRBJ1-1	TRBV5-4	ASSLDRGVNTEAF
TRBJ2-7	TRBV4-1	ASSQDVGSSRPSYEQY
TRBJ2-7	TRBV5-6	ASGRGEQY
TRBJ2-1	TRBV19	ASSIRLAGDEQF
TRBJ2-2	TRBV7-9	ASSSPGPRGTGELF
TRBJ2-7	TRBV5-1	ASSLEAGAGYEQY
TRBJ2-1	TRBV7-9	ASSFPPRLAGDHNEQF
TRBJ2-7	TRBV18	ASSLDRVRYEQY
TRBJ2-1	TRBV9	ASSPRGFSYNEQF
TRBJ1-1	TRBV11-2	ASSPSPGRTEAF
TRBJ1-1	TRBV6-1	ASTQTPGEHTEAF
TRBJ2-3	TRBV5-1	ASSLAMGFTDTQY
TRBJ1-5	TRBV30	AWSRSSNQPQH
TRBJ2-1	TRBV9	ASSVELAGAHEQF
TRBJ2-7	TRBV7-2	ASSTGQGVYEQY
TRBJ2-3	TRBV5-5	ASSLARSTDTQY
TRBJ2-5	TRBV5-1	ASSLAGKETQY
TRBJ2-5	TRBV11-2	ASSLLGGRGMETQY
TRBJ1-5	TRBV6-5	ASSTRQGRNQPQH
TRBJ2-3	TRBV10-3	AISESLMNGGPTDTQY
TRBJ2-7	TRBV11-2	ASSWLSGRLYEQY
TRBJ1-2	TRBV5-4	ASSSRDRGNYGYT
TRBJ1-5	TRBV2	ASRGGQGVDQPQH
TRBJ2-1	TRBV7-9	ASEPRGVGFDEQF